This T cell receptor (beta chain) originates from a study of T-cell reconstitution after alpha-beta-depleted transplantation in children. Study-level points and caveats: At day 60, the high TCRbeta diversity found in some patients originated from recipient T cells and thymic progenitors that had survived. From newly produced T cells came most of the T-cell counts and diversity one year after transplant. Where alpha-beta T cells came from about two months after transplant was reportedly several hundred expanded graft clones.

Germline loops: CDR1 LGHDT, CDR2 YNNKEL (reference sequence). V lost 4 bases to trimming and J lost 6 bases, with 13 bases between them. This CDR3 region has 14 residues. A note on this clonotype: Its antigen is currently unknown.

Unique molecular identifiers were used in preparing the TCRbeta library. MiXCR, run by TCRdb on the PCR reads, gives a single entry per CDR3 protein. The profile shows around 960,000 distinct CDR3 sequences, roughly 29% of them singletons. The receptor was derived from a boy in the first two years of life who had a stem cell transplant for SCID, so the T cells may come from the graft donor. This specimen was PBMCs, mostly from graft donor cells, taken 360 days after TCRalphabeta/CD19-depleted stem cell transplant. The chain employs TRBV3-1 and TRBJ2-1; D tentatively reads TRBD1 or TRBD2 (5 bases each). CDR3 bases: TGTGCCAGCAGCCCCAAAACTAGGGGCAATGAGCAGTTCTTC. As protein: CASSPKTRGNEQFF.